This TCR beta chain was documented in a study of tissue T cells after allogeneic stem cell transplantation (dated by TCRdb to the early 2020s). General notes on the study: Using research autopsies of patients with and without GVHD, plus mouse models of GVHD, the study profiled TCR beta repertoires across many tissues. The human part of the study was a prospective observational study with no blinding and no randomization.

Trimming leaves V shorter by 3 bases and J shorter by 3 bases, with the junction holding 1 base beyond the gene matches. Including cysteine and phenylalanine, the CDR3 has 14 amino acids. The DNA has 39 bases, all within the CDR3, and is read from base 1. Looking up the germline V gene (reference sequence) yields CDR1 SNHLY and CDR2 FYNGKV. Overall study results and their limits: The study did not determine which tissue TCRs were alloreactive or antigen-specific, and some clones might have been persisting host cells. Only a few T cell clones appeared in more than one patient, yet motif-based clustering showed tissue-specific repertoire signatures that were shared between patients. Blood and spleen T cells captured only a limited portion of the TCR repertoire detected in tissues, in both patients and mice. Within patients, how anatomically similar tissues were was a major factor shaping TCR repertoire composition, regardless of disease or transplant status. The patient cohort was small and clinically heterogeneous, and sampling depth was acknowledged as a limitation.

The method behind the library was the immunoSEQ multiplex PCR assay. TCRbeta CDR3 sequencing was done by Adaptive Biotechnologies at survey depth, reporting CDR3 sequences, V/J genes, productive frequency and template counts. Amplification of TCR beta CDR3 regions was performed from genomic DNA rather than from RNA. Regarding the original processing steps: Jensen-Shannon divergence was used to quantify pairwise repertoire overlap between tissues, with a value of 1 meaning complete divergence and a value of 0 meaning identical repertoires. Based on pairwise JSD values, tissues were grouped by single-linkage agglomerative hierarchical clustering, and the results were shown as dendrograms. GLIPH2 was run on all patient samples with simulation_depth 1000, kmer_min_depth 3 and cdr3_length_cutoff 8, and groups with more than two unique CDR3s were retained. In a standardized tissue-overlap score, Jaccard GLIPH-group overlap across patients was extrapolated to a standard repertoire size of 1000 clones. Linear mixed-effect models, with tissue included as a fixed effect and individual included as a random effect, were used to assess associations of diversity with clinical or experimental variables. TCRdb provides this immuneACCESS table in a form limited to in-frame rearrangements. Some clones are lacking; in checked studies, under half of them reflect an unresolved V gene, and why the rest are absent is not known. Clonal size and the V and J genes are those of that table, whereas D and trimming came from the DNA. The sample has approximately 5,000 clones on record, around 45% of them singletons. 14% of the sample lies in the top ten.

The sample's time point, from its label and the paper: mouse harvest day 14 after allogeneic transplant. Mouse grafts combined 10^7 T-cell-depleted bone marrow cells with 10^6 splenic CD5+ T cells, given via tail vein injection. A major MHC-mismatch B6 (H2b) into BALB/c (H2d) model was used to model mouse GVHD, and tissues were profiled at day 7 or 14. Mouse tissues and retro-orbital blood were harvested on day 7 or 14 post-transplant using separate sterile tools per animal; livers were flushed beforehand. Before genomic DNA isolation with the DNeasy Blood & Tissue Kit, mouse tissues were minced with razor blades in buffered saline. Regarding this clone: Its antigen is still unknown. Gene names, together with germline sequences, are murine for this receptor. The CDR3 is cut off 1 residue early in the read; its end comes from the germline J gene. This sample includes further DNA sequences coding for the same CDR3.

The chain links TRBV3 with TRBJ2-7; TRBD2 aligns with 11 central bases. The sample consisted of gut tissue. This receptor was identified in a female BALB/c mouse given C57BL/6 T cells with graft-versus-host disease after an allogeneic hematopoietic cell transplant. Partial CDR3 DNA: TGTGCCAGCAGCTTGGGGACTGGGGGCTATGAACAGTAC. This codes for CASSLGTGGYEQY. The full CDR3 is CASSLGTGGYEQYF.